The rows below give T cell receptor beta chains drawn from one sample of a study of T-cell memory formation after mild COVID-19. Each CDR3 protein gets one entry after TCRdb re-called the 5' RACE reads with MiXCR. Of a few hundred thousand distinct CDR3 sequences in the sample, around 15% were seen once. Sequenced: PBMCs or a T cell subset sorted from them (not recorded which). Every receptor here comes from a man between 18 and 35 years old who had mild COVID-19 (a few samples of this study predate the infection). Cell type and time point are not known. Both conserved end residues are part of each CDR3. Fields, in order: V gene, clone size, D gene, J gene, CDR3 protein, CDR3 DNA. A D gene is named only where the DNA matches it firmly. Expanded clones get a size class; other rows say once, few or many, or leave the size out.

TRBV5-1	few	-	TRBJ1-6	CASSLQPGDSPLHF	TGCGCCAGCAGCTTGCAACCTGGGGATTCACCCCTCCACTTT
TRBV20-1	-	TRBD2	TRBJ2-5	CSARDQRLAGWGETQYF	TGCAGTGCTAGAGATCAAAGGCTAGCGGGGTGGGGAGAGACCCAGTACTTC
TRBV5-5	-	-	TRBJ1-2	CASSLLEHYGYTF	TGTGCCAGCAGCTTGCTCGAACACTATGGCTACACCTTC
TRBV6-2/TRBV6-3	few	TRBD2	TRBJ2-7	CASSVFSSGGSYEQYF	TGTGCCAGCAGCGTCTTCAGTAGCGGGGGAAGCTACGAGCAGTACTTC
TRBV5-1	few	TRBD2	TRBJ2-1	CASRFELAGGPRQFF	TGCGCCAGCAGATTTGAGCTAGCGGGGGGGCCAAGGCAGTTCTTC
TRBV7-9	few	-	TRBJ1-2	CASSFTGQGGYGYTF	TGTGCCAGCAGCTTCACAGGGCAGGGTGGCTATGGCTACACCTTC
TRBV29-1	-	-	TRBJ2-7	CSVRHRYEQYF	TGCAGCGTTAGACACCGCTACGAGCAGTACTTC
TRBV6-5	many	-	TRBJ2-7	CASSYSGTGLAYEQYF	TGTGCCAGCAGTTACTCTGGGACGGGCTTGGCCTACGAGCAGTACTTC
TRBV4-3	-	TRBD1	TRBJ2-3	CASSQEGQGTDTQYF	TGCGCCAGCAGCCAAGAGGGACAGGGCACAGATACGCAGTATTTT
TRBV5-1	few	-	TRBJ1-5	CASSPGGTPRDQPQHF	TGCGCCAGCAGCCCAGGTGGGACCCCAAGGGATCAGCCCCAGCATTTT
TRBV5-1	few	TRBD1	TRBJ1-6	CASAPTGESPLHF	TGCGCCAGCGCCCCTACAGGGGAATCACCCCTCCACTTT